One TCR beta chain is described in this entry. The sample originates from a study of tumor-infiltrating lymphocytes in oesophageal squamous cell carcinoma. In TCRdb, the PCR reads were re-called with MiXCR into one record per CDR3 protein. The sample shows over 10,000 distinct CDR3 sequences, more than 45% of them seen only once. In germline, CDR1 is MNHEY, CDR2 SVGEGT. This CDR3 is built from 13 residues. Trimming cost V 2 bases and J 5 bases, with 6 bases left between them. Sequenced input: blood. The clonotype comes from a female donor with esophageal squamous cell carcinoma. V is TRBV6-2 or TRBV6-3 and J is TRBJ1-4; D is unresolved. The CDR3 sequence: CASSYGPNEKLFF. In DNA form, the CDR3 reads TGTGCCAGCAGTTACGGACCGAATGAAAAACTGTTTTTT.